A single sample is the source of the 14 T cell receptor beta chains below, sequenced in a study of control samples from healthy donors and cancer patients. TCRdb's copy holds only in-frame clones and misses some; the assay was immunoSEQ multiplex PCR. The sample includes roughly 120,000 clones, just under 90% of them seen just once. The sample comprised blood. Receptor source: a man aged 25-45 years in good health.

The V call is TRBV6-1, the J call TRBJ2-7, with D unclear. From germline, CDR1 is MNHNS and CDR2 SASEGT. The CDR3 sequence is 13 residues long. The germline V and J ends were trimmed by 0 bases and 6 bases, with 9 bases remaining between them. CDR3 loop: CASSEAARREQYV. DNA of the CDR3: TGTGCCAGCAGTGAAGCCGCTCGGCGCGAGCAGTACGTC.

The V gene is TRBV10-3, the J gene TRBJ2-7; 11 nucleotides line up with TRBD2. V trimming: 4 bases; J trimming: 2 bases; junction bases outside the gene matches: 7. Germline lookup yields CDR1 ENHRY and CDR2 SYGVKD. This CDR3 spans 16 amino acids. CDR3 sequence reads: CAISGPSGGNPYEQYF. Written as DNA, the CDR3 is TGTGCCATCAGTGGACCTAGCGGGGGGAACCCCTACGAGCAGTACTTC.

Here the CDR3 reads CASSVASQNNEKLFF. The CDR3 DNA follows: TGTGCCAGCTCCGTCGCCTCGCAGAACAATGAAAAACTGTTTTTT. V usage is TRBV18 and J usage is TRBJ1-4, with D uncertain. V lost 6 bases and J lost 5, with 16 bases in between. Germline CDR1 is KGHSH and CDR2 is LQKENI. This CDR3 has 15 amino acids.

V gene TRBV10-2 combines with J gene TRBJ2-3; 8 bases map to TRBD2. The CDR3 is 15 amino acids. J was trimmed by 1 base and V by 2 bases; bases with no gene match: 2. Germline values: CDR1 WSHSY, CDR2 SAAADI. CDR3 sequence: CASSEGLARTDTQYF. The DNA of the CDR3 is TGCGCCAGCAGTGAGGGACTAGCACGCACAGATACGCAGTATTTT.

The chain employs TRBV21-1 and TRBJ1-1. TRBV21-1 is designated a pseudogene. The CDR3 contains 15 residues. The CDR3 nucleotides are TGTGCCAGCAGCAAAAAGGTAGCAGGGAACACTGAAGCTTTCTTT. Translating gives CASSKKVAGNTEAFF.

V usage is TRBV7-6 and J usage is TRBJ1-2; perhaps TRBD1 as D (5 bases). The CDR3 has 18 amino acids. The V gene lost 5 bases and the J gene lost 0 bases, with 22 bases spanning the gap. CDR1 SGHVS and CDR2 FNYEAQ come from the germline V gene. The CDR3 spells CASSPFPPQGGSNYGYTF. The DNA for the CDR3 is TGTGCCAGCAGCCCATTCCCCCCCCAGGGAGGGTCTAACTATGGCTACACCTTC.

This chain uses TRBV18 with TRBJ2-7; D is undetermined. Germline values: CDR1 KGHSH, CDR2 LQKENI. Trimming cost V 6 bases and J 0 bases, with 15 bases left between them. The CDR3 length is 15 residues. CDR3 nucleotides: TGTGCCAGCTCCCCCGTGAACGATTTCTCCTACGAGCAGTACTTC. This encodes CASSPVNDFSYEQYF.

The chain carries TRBV4-2 and TRBJ1-3; 9 bases fit TRBD1. The CDR3 contains 16 residues. Per the germline V gene, CDR1 is LGHNA and CDR2 is YNFKEQ. J lost 0 bases, V lost 7 bases, and 7 bases had no gene match. The CDR3 bases are TGTGCCAGCAATTCCGGGACAGGGAGCTCTGGAAACACCATATATTTT. The encoded protein is CASNSGTGSSGNTIYF.

The rearrangement links TRBV10-3 to TRBJ2-7; no firm D call. Between the trimmed V and J ends, which lost 4 bases and 3 bases, there was a span of 4 bases. This CDR3 comprises 11 residues. Germline V CDR1 and CDR2: ENHRY, SYGVKD. The DNA for the CDR3 is TGTGCCATCAGTGGGAGCTACGAGCAGTACTTC. Protein: CAISGSYEQYF.

J is TRBJ2-2 and V is TRBV24-1; the D is unclear. The CDR3 length is 13 residues. Trimming stripped 8 bases from V and 5 bases from J, with 11 bases between. Germline V CDR1 and CDR2: KGHDR, SFDVKD. The CDR3 protein is CATMTVGTGELFF. The CDR3 DNA sequence: TGTGCCACCATGACTGTAGGGACCGGGGAGCTGTTTTTT.

The chain uses TRBV19 and TRBJ1-5; tentative D call: TRBD1 (6 bases). The V end lost 9 bases, the J end lost 7 bases, and 16 bases lay between the germline ends. Germline loops: CDR1 LNHDA, CDR2 SQIVND (reference sequence). The length of the CDR3 is 13 residues. Here the CDR3 DNA reads TGTGCCAGCGCCCAGGGGAATACGCAGCCCCAGCATTTT. It translates to CASAQGNTQPQHF.

J is TRBJ1-2 and V is TRBV5-1; 9 bases line up with TRBD1. CDR1 and CDR2 from the germline V gene are SGHRS and YFSETQ. V shed 0 bases and J 2 bases; nucleotides not matched to a gene: 5. The CDR3 length is 16 residues. CDR3 sequence (DNA): TGCGCCAGCAGCTTGGCCCTAGACAGGGGGAACTATGGCTACACCTTC. This gives the protein CASSLALDRGNYGYTF.

This sequence joins TRBV6-5 and TRBJ1-2; the D gene is possibly TRBD1 (6 bases). Germline V gene sequence: CDR1 MNHEY, CDR2 SVGAGI. V gave up 6 bases and J gave up 4 bases, with 18 bases separating them. The CDR3 loop spans 15 amino acids. The CDR3 here is CASSAFLLDSYGYTF. CDR3 nucleotides: TGTGCCAGCAGCGCCTTCTTACTGGACAGCTATGGCTACACCTTC.

This chain links TRBV3-1 (or the pseudogene TRBV3-2) with TRBJ1-6; weak D call: TRBD1 (6 bases). Germline-derived CDR1 and CDR2 are LGHDT and YNNKEL (reference sequence). This CDR3 has 15 residues. V dropped 4 bases and J dropped 7 bases, with 14 bases sitting between them. The CDR3 DNA follows: TGTGCCAGCAGCCTAAGACCAGGGGACAATTCACCCCTCCACTTT. As protein: CASSLRPGDNSPLHF.